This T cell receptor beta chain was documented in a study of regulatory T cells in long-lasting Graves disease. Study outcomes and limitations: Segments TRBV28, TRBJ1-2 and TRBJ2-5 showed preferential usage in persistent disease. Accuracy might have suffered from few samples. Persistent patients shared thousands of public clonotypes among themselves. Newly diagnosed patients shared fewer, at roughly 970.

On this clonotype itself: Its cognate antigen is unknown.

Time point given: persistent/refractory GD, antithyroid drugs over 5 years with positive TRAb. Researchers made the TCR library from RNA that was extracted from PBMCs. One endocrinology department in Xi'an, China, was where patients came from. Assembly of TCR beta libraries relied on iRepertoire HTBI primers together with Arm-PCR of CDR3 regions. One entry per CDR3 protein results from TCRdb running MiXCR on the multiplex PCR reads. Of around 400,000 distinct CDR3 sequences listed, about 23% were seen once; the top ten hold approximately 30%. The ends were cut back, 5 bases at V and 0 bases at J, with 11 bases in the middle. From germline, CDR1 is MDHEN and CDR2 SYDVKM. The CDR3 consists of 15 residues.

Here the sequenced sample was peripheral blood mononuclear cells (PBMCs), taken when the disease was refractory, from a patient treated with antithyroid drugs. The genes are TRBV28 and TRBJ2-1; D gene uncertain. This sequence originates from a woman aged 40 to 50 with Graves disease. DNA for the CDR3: TGTGCCAGCAGTCCCTCGTGGACCTCCTACAATGAGCAGTTCTTC. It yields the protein CASSPSWTSYNEQFF.